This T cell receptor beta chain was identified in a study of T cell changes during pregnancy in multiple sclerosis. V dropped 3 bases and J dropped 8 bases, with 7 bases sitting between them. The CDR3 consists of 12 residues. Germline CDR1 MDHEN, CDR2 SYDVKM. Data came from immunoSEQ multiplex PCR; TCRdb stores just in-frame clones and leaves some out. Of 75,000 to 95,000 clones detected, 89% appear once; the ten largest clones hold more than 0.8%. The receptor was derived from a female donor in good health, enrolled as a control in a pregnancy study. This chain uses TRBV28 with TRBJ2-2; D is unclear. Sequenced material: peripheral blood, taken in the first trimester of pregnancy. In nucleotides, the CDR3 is TGTGCCAGCAGTTTCTTGGAGGGGGAGCTGTTTTTT. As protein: CASSFLEGELFF.